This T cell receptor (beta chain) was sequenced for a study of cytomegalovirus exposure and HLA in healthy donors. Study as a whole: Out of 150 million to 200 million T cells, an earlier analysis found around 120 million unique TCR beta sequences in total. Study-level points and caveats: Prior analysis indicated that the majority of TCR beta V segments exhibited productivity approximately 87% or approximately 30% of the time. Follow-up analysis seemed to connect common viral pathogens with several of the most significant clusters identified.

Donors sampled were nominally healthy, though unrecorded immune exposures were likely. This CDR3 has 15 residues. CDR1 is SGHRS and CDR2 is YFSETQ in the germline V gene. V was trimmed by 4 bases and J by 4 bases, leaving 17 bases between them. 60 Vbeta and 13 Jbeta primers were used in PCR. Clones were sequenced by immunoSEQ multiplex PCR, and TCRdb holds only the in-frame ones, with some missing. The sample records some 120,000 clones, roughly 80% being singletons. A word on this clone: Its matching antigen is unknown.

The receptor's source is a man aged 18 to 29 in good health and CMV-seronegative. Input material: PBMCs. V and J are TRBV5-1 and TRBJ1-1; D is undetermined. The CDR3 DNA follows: TGCGCCAGCAGCAGCGATTCTACGGTCGGCACTGAAGCTTTCTTT. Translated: CASSSDSTVGTEAFF.